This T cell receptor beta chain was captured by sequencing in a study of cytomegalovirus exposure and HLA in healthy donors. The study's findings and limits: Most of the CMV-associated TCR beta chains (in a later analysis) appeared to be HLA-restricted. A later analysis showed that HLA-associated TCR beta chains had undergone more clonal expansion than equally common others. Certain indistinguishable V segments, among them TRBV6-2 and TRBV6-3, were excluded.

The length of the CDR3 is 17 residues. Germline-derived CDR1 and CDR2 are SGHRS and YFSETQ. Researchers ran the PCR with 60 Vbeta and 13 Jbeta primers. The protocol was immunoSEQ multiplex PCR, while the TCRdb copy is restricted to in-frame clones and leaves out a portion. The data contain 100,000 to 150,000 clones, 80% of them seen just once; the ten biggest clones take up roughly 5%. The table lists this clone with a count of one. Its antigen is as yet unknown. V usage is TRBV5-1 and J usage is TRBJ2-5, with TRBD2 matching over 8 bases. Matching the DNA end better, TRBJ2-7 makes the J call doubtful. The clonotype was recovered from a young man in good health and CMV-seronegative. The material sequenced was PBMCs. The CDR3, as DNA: TGCGCCAGCAGCTTGGCTCCTTCAGGGATTAGCGGGAACGAGCAGTACTTC. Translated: CASSLAPSGISGNEQYF.